This TCR beta chain came from a study of blood T cell repertoires in COVID-19. J was trimmed by 2 bases and V by 3 bases; bases with no gene match: 10. The CDR3 is 15 residues long. CDR1 is DFQATT, CDR2 SNEGSKA, per germline (reference sequence). This clone was observed a few times. Assay used: immunoSEQ multiplex PCR; TCRdb lists only in-frame clones, some missing. The sample carries around 160,000 clones, 80% to 85% recorded once. The gene calls are TRBV20-1 and TRBJ2-7, with 7 bases matching TRBD2. The sequenced sample was PBMCs or T cells enriched from blood (not recorded which). The sequence came from a woman in her 50s who had been exposed to COVID-19. The CDR3 sequence is CSASWASGATYEQYF. The CDR3 DNA follows: TGCAGTGCTAGTTGGGCGAGCGGGGCCACCTACGAGCAGTACTTC.